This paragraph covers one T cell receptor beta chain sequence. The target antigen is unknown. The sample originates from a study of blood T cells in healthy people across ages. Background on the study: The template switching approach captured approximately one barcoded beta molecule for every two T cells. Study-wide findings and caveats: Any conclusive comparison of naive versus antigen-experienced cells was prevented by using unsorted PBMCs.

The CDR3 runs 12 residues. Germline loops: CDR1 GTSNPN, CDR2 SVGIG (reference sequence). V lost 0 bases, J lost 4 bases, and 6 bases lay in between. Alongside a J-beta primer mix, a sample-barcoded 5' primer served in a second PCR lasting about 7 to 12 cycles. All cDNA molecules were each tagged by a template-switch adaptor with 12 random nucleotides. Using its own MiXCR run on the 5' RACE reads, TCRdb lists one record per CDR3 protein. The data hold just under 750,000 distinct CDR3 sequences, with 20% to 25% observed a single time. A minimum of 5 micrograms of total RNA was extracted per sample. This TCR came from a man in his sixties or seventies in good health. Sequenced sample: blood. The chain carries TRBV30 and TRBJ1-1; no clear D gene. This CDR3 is CAWSVFPTEAFF. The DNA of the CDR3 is TGTGCCTGGAGTGTTTTCCCCACTGAAGCTTTCTTT.